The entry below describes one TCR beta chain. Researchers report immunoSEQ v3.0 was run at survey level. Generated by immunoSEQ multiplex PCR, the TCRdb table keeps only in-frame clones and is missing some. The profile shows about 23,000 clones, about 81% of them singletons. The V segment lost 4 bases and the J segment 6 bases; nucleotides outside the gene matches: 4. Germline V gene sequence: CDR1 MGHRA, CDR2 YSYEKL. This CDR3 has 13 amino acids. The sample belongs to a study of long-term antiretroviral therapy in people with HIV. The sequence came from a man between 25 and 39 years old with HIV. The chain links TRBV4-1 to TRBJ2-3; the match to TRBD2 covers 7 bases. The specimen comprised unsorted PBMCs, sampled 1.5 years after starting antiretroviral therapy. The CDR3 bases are TGCGCCAGCAGCCTCCTAGCGGCGGATACGCAGTATTTT. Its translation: CASSLLAADTQYF.